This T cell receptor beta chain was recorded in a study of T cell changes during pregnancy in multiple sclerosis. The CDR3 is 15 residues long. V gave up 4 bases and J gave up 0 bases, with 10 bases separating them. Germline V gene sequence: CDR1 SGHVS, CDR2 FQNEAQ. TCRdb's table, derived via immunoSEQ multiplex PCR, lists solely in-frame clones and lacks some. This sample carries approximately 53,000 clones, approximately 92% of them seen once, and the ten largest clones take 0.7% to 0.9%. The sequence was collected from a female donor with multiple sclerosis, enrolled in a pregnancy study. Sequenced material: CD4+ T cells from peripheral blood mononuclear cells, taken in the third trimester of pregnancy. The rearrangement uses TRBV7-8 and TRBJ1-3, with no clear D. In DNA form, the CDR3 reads TGTGCCAGCAGCTCAGGACTGCGCTCTGGAAACACCATATATTTT. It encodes CASSSGLRSGNTIYF.